Here is one T cell receptor (beta chain) with its context. This sample is drawn from a study of blood T cell repertoires in COVID-19. Assay used: immunoSEQ multiplex PCR; TCRdb lists only in-frame clones, some missing. The sample holds some 110,000 clones, over 75% seen once. The sequenced sample was peripheral blood. The TCR comes from a human donor with active COVID-19. The donor label of this sample is uncertain.

The CDR3, as DNA: TGCGCCAGCAGCTTGACGAGCCCCCAAGAGACCCAGTACTTC. Its protein is CASSLTSPQETQYF. V and J are TRBV5-1 and TRBJ2-5; D is ambiguous. Germline lookup yields CDR1 SGHRS and CDR2 YFSETQ. This CDR3 is built from 14 residues. The V end lost 1 base, the J end lost 1 base, and 8 bases lay between the germline ends.